This TCR beta chain was documented in a study of T-cell reconstitution after alpha-beta-depleted transplantation in children. It was with unique molecular identifiers that the TCRbeta library was prepared. Using its own MiXCR run on the PCR reads, TCRdb lists one record per CDR3 protein. The sample shows 450,000 to 700,000 distinct CDR3 sequences, 27% of them seen only once. This clonotype turned up a few times. Its target is not known. Whole-study findings and limits: Diversity and T-cell counts at one year after transplant derived mostly from new T cells. Alpha-beta T cells present about two months after transplant were reported to originate from several hundred expanded graft clones. Surviving recipient T cells and thymic progenitors accounted for the high day-60 TCRbeta diversity observed in some patients.

The CDR3 covers 15 residues. Germline V gives CDR1 LNHNV, CDR2 YYDKDF (reference sequence). V was clipped by 0 bases and J by 6 bases, with 15 bases between them. This TCR came from a boy under two years old with Wiskott-Aldrich syndrome, due to receive a stem cell transplant. Sequencing was performed on PBMCs, taken before TCRalphabeta/CD19-depleted stem cell transplant. The V gene is TRBV15, the J gene TRBJ2-7; tentatively, D is TRBD2 (6 bases). CDR3 coding DNA: TGTGCCACCAGCAGAGATCTCTTAGCGGCTGGCGAGCAGTACTTC. It specifies CATSRDLLAAGEQYF.